One and the same sample provided the 20 T cell receptor beta chains below, sequenced in a study of radiotherapy plus CTLA-4 blockade in lung cancer. Produced via immunoSEQ multiplex PCR; TCRdb's table is partial and in-frame only. The data hold fewer than 100,000 clones, with around 79% observed a single time. Sequencing was performed on peripheral blood, taken from a patient treated with radiotherapy plus ipilimumab. The receptors stem from a human donor with non-small cell lung cancer whose response to radiotherapy plus ipilimumab could not be evaluated. Some clones in this sample may be carry-over from other donors' samples.

The sample holds many counts of this clone. The chain has TRBV28 and TRBJ1-5; weak D call: TRBD1 (6 bases). Germline V gene sequence: CDR1 MDHEN, CDR2 SYDVKM. This CDR3 has 16 residues. The V end lost 3 bases, the J end lost 6 bases, and 18 bases lay between the germline ends. In DNA form, the CDR3 reads TGTGCCAGCAGTTTGGGATACAGGGTTCGTAGTCAGCCCCAGCATTTT. This sequence encodes CASSLGYRVRSQPQHF.

The chain combines TRBV18 with TRBJ2-1; 12 positions match TRBD2. The CDR3 totals 15 residues. CDR1 is KGHSH, CDR2 LQKENI, per germline. With V trimmed by 3 bases and J by 7 bases, 4 bases remained unmatched. DNA for the CDR3: TGTGCCAGCTCACCTGGACTAGCGGGATTTAATGAGCAGTTCTTC. This encodes CASSPGLAGFNEQFF. Based on the CDR3 plus reference TRBV18 and TRBJ2-1, the full variable domain is NAGVMQNPRHLVRRRGQEARLRCSPMKGHSHVYWYRQLPEEGLKFMVYLQKENIIDESGMPKERFSAEFPKEGPSILRIQQVVRGDSAAYFCASSPGLAGFNEQFFGPGTRLTVL.

This sequence joins TRBV7-8 and TRBJ2-3; perhaps TRBD2 as D (6 bases). With 5 bases removed from V and 1 base from J, the gap between germline ends came to 16 bases. CDR1 SGHVS and CDR2 FQNEAQ come from the germline V gene. The CDR3 has 16 amino acids. CDR3: CASSPSTSLGTDTQYF. In DNA, the CDR3 is TGTGCCAGCAGCCCGTCGACTAGTTTAGGCACAGATACGCAGTATTTT.

The V and J genes are TRBV11-3 and TRBJ1-6; D is possibly TRBD1 (6 bases). The V gene's germline CDR1 is SGHNT and CDR2 YENEEA. Trimming took 5 bases from V and 4 from J, leaving 18 bases between them. The CDR3 loop spans 17 amino acids. The CDR3 protein is CASSTDRLIFYNSPLHF. The CDR3 nucleotides are TGTGCCAGCAGCACCGACAGGCTTATATTTTATAATTCACCCCTCCACTTT.

The chain carries TRBV9 and TRBJ1-2, with D possibly matching TRBD1 (6 bases). The V gene lost 5 bases and the J gene lost 6 bases, with 11 bases spanning the gap. The CDR3 has 12 amino acids. Germline V lookup: CDR1 SGDLS, CDR2 YYNGEE. As DNA, the CDR3 is TGTGCCAGCAGTGTTTACAGGGATGGCTACACCTTC. This codes for CASSVYRDGYTF.

The J gene is TRBJ2-7, the V gene TRBV7-2, with 9 nucleotides matching TRBD1. Trimming took 3 bases from V and 5 from J; bases not matched to a gene: 5. The V gene's germline CDR1 is SGHTA and CDR2 FQGNSA. The CDR3 length is 14 residues. CDR3 nucleotide sequence: TGTGCCAGCAGCTTTAACACAGGGGGCCACGAGCAGTACTTC. It yields the protein CASSFNTGGHEQYF.

In regard to this clone: This CDR3 is also generated by other DNA sequences in the sample. The J gene is TRBJ2-3, the V gene TRBV7-2; 11 bases are a match to TRBD2. With V trimmed by 1 base and J by 6 bases, 6 bases remained unmatched. This CDR3 is built from 16 residues. Germline CDR1 and CDR2: SGHTA and FQGNSA. As DNA, the CDR3 is TGTGCCAGCAGCTTAGTAGCGGGGGGGCCTGGCGATACGCAGTATTTT. Amino acid sequence: CASSLVAGGPGDTQYF.

This clone occurred a few times. The V and J genes are TRBV5-1 and TRBJ1-2; TRBD1 matches at 10 bases. The J segment lost 3 bases and the V segment lost 3 bases, leaving 2 bases of the junction unmatched. The CDR3 is 14 residues long. CDR1 SGHRS and CDR2 YFSETQ come from the germline V gene. The CDR3 DNA sequence: TGCGCCAGCAGCTGGGGGACAGGGGACTATGGCTACACCTTC. Encoded protein: CASSWGTGDYGYTF.

J is TRBJ2-1 and V is TRBV13; 14 nucleotides agree with TRBD2. The J segment lost 7 bases and the V segment lost 5 bases, leaving 4 bases of the junction unmatched. Germline-derived CDR1 and CDR2 are PRHDT and FYEKMQ (reference sequence). This CDR3 comprises 15 residues. Written as DNA, the CDR3 is TGTGCCAGCAGCCTCGGACTAGCGGGGGGAAATGAGCAGTTCTTC. It yields the protein CASSLGLAGGNEQFF.

The chain employs TRBV28 and TRBJ1-6; TRBD1 agrees at 8 bases. The CDR3 runs to 13 residues. The germline V gene encodes CDR1 MDHEN and CDR2 SYDVKM. Losses at the gene ends were 5 bases for V and 7 bases for J; bases not matched to a gene: 1. The CDR3 nucleotides are TGTGCCAGCAGTACAGGGGGGAATTCACCCCTCCACTTT. Translation: CASSTGGNSPLHF.

The chain is built from TRBV6-5 and TRBJ2-7; D perhaps matches TRBD1 (5 bases). The CDR3 sequence is 11 residues long. V lost 6 bases to trimming and J lost 2 bases, with 5 bases between them. Germline CDR1 and CDR2: MNHEY and SVGAGI. This chain's CDR3 is CASRTAYEQYF. Written as DNA, the CDR3 is TGTGCCAGCAGGACAGCCTACGAGCAGTACTTC.

This clone was recorded only once. The genes are TRBV2 and TRBJ2-3, with 11 bases that match TRBD2. The CDR3 covers 15 residues. Trimming at V came to 6 bases and at J to 7 bases, leaving 9 bases not matched to a gene. CDR1 is SNHLY and CDR2 is FYNNEI in the germline V gene. For the CDR3, the DNA is TGTGCCAGCAGGAACCTAGCGGGGGGCCCGAATACGCAGTATTTT. Its translation is CASRNLAGGPNTQYF.

This sequence joins TRBV6-1 and TRBJ1-1; D remains ambiguous. Germline lookup yields CDR1 MNHNS and CDR2 SASEGT. There are 13 residues in the CDR3. V shed 6 bases and J shed 8 bases, with 16 bases lying between them. The DNA of the CDR3 is TGTGCCAGCAGCCTGCAAGAGCCCGCCGAAGCTTTCTTT. Translated, it gives CASSLQEPAEAFF.

J is TRBJ1-1 and V is TRBV25-1; 9 bases agree with TRBD1. J was trimmed by 8 bases and V by 3 bases; bases with no gene match: 4. The CDR3 has 13 residues. CDR1 and CDR2 (germline): MGHDK, SYGVNS. The CDR3 nucleotides read TGTGCCAGCAGTGATCTCGGACAGGGGGAAGCTTTCTTT. It codes for CASSDLGQGEAFF.

The chain links TRBV27 to TRBJ1-1, with 7 positions matching TRBD1. Germline CDR1 reads MNHEY; CDR2 reads SMNVEV (reference sequence). V lost 6 bases to trimming and J lost 1 base; unmatched junction nucleotides: 8. The CDR3 is made up of 15 amino acids. The CDR3 region has the DNA TGTGCCAGCAGGTTGACACAGGGGCAGAACACTGAAGCTTTCTTT. Translated, it gives CASRLTQGQNTEAFF.

This clone appeared once. The gene calls are TRBV7-9 and TRBJ1-4; D remains unclear. This CDR3 region has 13 residues. Germline CDR1 and CDR2: SEHNR and FQNEAQ (reference sequence). V was trimmed by 8 bases and J by 0 bases, leaving 7 bases between them. The CDR3 region is CASLSATNEKLFF. The DNA for the CDR3 is TGTGCCAGCCTATCCGCAACTAATGAAAAACTGTTTTTT.

This chain joins TRBV29-1 and TRBJ1-4, with a weak D call TRBD1 (5 bases). V lost 7 bases and J 7 bases, leaving 19 bases between the germline ends. The length of the CDR3 is 14 residues. Germline V lookup: CDR1 SQVTM, CDR2 ANQGSEA. The CDR3 nucleotides read TGCAGCGCGACAGAAAAATCGGGAGGTGAAAAACTGTTTTTT. Translating it yields CSATEKSGGEKLFF.

V gene TRBV10-3 combines with J gene TRBJ1-5; TRBD1 agrees at 9 bases. Germline V CDR1 and CDR2: ENHRY, SYGVKD. The V gene end was trimmed by 6 bases and the J gene end by 5 bases; junction bases not matched to a gene: 2. This CDR3 is built from 13 residues. The CDR3 DNA follows: TGTGCCATCAGACAGGGGGCCGATCAGCCCCAGCATTTT. Its protein is CAIRQGADQPQHF.

V usage is TRBV10-2 and J usage is TRBJ2-7; 10 bases match TRBD1. Germline V CDR1 and CDR2: WSHSY, SAAADI. With V trimmed by 6 bases and J by 6 bases, 5 bases remained unmatched. The CDR3 length is 13 residues. This CDR3 is CASRGTGVGEQYF. As DNA, the CDR3 is TGCGCCAGCAGGGGGACAGGGGTGGGCGAGCAGTACTTC.

For this clone: One end of the junction is discordant with germline, which a read error may explain. Other DNA sequences in the sample encode the same CDR3. The rearrangement links TRBV6-5 to TRBJ2-4; 8 bases are a match to TRBD2. The CDR3 is made up of 13 amino acids. Germline CDR1 and CDR2: MNHEY and SVGAGI. The CDR3 loop reads CASGGRVDSIQYF. In DNA form, the CDR3 reads TGCGCCAGCGGGGGCAGGGTCGATAGCATTCAGTACTTC.